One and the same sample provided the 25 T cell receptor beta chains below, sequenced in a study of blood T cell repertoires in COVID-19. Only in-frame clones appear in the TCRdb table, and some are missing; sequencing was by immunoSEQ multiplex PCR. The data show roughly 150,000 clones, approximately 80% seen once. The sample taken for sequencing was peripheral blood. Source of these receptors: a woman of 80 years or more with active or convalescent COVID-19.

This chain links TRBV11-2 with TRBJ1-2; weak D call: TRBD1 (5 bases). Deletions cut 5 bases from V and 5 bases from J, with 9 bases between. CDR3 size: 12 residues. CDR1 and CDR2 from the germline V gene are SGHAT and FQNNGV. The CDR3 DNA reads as TGTGCCAGCAGCCCTCAGGGATATGGCTACACCTTC. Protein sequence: CASSPQGYGYTF.

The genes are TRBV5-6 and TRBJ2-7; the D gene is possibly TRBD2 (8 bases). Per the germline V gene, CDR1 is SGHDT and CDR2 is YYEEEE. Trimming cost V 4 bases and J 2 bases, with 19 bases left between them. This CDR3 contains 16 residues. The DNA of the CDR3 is TGTGCCAGCAGCCCGGGGGGGAGGGACAGTCCCTACGAGCAGTACTTC. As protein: CASSPGGRDSPYEQYF.

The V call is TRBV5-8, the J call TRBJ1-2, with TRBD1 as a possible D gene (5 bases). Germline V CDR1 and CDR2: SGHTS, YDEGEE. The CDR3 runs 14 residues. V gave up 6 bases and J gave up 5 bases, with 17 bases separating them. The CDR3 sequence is CASIPLGGLYGYTF. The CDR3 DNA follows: TGTGCCAGCATCCCCCTCGGGGGATTGTATGGCTACACCTTC.

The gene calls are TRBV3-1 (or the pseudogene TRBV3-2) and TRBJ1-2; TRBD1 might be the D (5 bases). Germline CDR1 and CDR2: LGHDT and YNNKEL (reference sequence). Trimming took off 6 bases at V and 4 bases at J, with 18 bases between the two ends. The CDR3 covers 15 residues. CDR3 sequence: CASRHTFDSVYGYTF. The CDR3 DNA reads TGTGCCAGCAGGCATACCTTTGACAGCGTCTATGGCTACACCTTC.

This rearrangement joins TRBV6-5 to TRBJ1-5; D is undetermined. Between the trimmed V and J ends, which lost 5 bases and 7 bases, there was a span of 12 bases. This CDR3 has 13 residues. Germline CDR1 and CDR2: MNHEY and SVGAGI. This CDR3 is CASSPREGQPQHF. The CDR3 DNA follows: TGTGCCAGCAGTCCCCGGGAGGGCCAGCCCCAGCATTTT.

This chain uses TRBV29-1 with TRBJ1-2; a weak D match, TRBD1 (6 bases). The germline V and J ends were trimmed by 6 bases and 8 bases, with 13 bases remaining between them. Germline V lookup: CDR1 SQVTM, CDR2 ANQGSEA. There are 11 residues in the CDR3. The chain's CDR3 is CSVGRGGGYTF. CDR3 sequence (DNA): TGCAGCGTGGGAAGGGGGGGAGGCTACACCTTC.

The chain's CDR3 is CASSHGRYQETQYF. The CDR3 DNA reads as TGCGCCAGCAGCCACGGGAGGTACCAAGAGACCCAGTACTTC. The chain is built from TRBV4-3 and TRBJ2-5; the match to TRBD2 covers 7 bases. This CDR3 has 14 amino acids. Looked up from germline, CDR1 is LGHNA and CDR2 is YSLEER. The trim removed 3 bases at V and 0 bases at J, leaving 1 base unmatched.

Here the CDR3 reads CASRVTGPSANYGYTF. The CDR3 DNA reads TGTGCCAGTAGAGTGACAGGACCTAGTGCTAACTATGGCTACACCTTC. The chain has TRBV19 and TRBJ1-2; a possible D gene is TRBD1 (6 bases). This CDR3 has 16 residues. Deletions cut 6 bases from V and 0 bases from J, with 17 bases between. Germline V lookup: CDR1 LNHDA, CDR2 SQIVND (reference sequence).

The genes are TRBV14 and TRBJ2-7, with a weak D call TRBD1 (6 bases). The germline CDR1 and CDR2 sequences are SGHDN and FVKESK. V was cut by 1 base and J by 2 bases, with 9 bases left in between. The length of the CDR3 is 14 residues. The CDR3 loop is CASSQVRDTYEQYF. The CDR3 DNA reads TGTGCCAGCAGCCAAGTAAGGGACACCTACGAGCAGTACTTC.

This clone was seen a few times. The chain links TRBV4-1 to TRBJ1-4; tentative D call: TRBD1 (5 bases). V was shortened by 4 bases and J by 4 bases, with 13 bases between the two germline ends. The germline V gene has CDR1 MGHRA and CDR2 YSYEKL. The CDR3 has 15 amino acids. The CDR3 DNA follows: TGCGCCAGCAGCCCACTACAGGATCTTAATGAAAAACTGTTTTTT. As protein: CASSPLQDLNEKLFF.

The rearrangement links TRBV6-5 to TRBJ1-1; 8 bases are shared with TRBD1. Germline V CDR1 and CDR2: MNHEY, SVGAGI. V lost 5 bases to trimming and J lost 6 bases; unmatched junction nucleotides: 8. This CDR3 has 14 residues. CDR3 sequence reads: CASSPSQGAAEAFF. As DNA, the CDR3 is TGTGCCAGCAGTCCCAGCCAGGGGGCGGCTGAAGCTTTCTTT.

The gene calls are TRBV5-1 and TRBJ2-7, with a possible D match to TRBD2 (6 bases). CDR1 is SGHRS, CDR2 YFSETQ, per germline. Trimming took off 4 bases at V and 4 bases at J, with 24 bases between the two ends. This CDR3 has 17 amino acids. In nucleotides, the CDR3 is TGCGCCAGCAGCCGAGTGACGGGTGGAGGGGACTTTTACGAGCAGTACTTC. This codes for CASSRVTGGGDFYEQYF.

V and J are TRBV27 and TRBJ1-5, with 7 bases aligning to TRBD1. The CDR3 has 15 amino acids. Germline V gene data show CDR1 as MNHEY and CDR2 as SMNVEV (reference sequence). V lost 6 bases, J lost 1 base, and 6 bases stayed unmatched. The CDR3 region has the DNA TGTGCCAGCAGGCCCGGGACAGCCAGCAATCAGCCCCAGCATTTT. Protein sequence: CASRPGTASNQPQHF.

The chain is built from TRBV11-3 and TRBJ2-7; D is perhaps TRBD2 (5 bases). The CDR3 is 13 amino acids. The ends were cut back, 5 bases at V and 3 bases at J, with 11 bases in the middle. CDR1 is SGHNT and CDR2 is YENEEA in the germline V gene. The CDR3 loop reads CASSRGMVYEQYF. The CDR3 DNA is TGTGCCAGCAGCCGAGGGATGGTCTACGAGCAGTACTTC.

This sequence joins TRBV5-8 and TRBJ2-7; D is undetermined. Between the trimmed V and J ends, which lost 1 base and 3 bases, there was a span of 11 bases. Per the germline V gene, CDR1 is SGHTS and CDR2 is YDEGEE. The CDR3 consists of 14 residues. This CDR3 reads CASSLFLSGYEQYF. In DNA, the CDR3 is TGTGCCAGCAGCTTGTTCCTATCGGGCTACGAGCAGTACTTC.

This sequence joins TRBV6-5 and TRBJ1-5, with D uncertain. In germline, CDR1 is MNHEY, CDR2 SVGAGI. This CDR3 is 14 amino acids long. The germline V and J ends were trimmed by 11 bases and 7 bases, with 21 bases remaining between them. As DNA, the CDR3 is TGTGCCCACTCGTGGGGAGGGCCCGGACAGCCCCAGCATTTT. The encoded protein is CAHSWGGPGQPQHF.

CDR3 sequence reads: CASSWGQQVTGELFF. The CDR3 bases are TGTGCCAGCAGCTGGGGACAGCAAGTCACCGGGGAGCTGTTTTTT. The chain links TRBV5-5 to TRBJ2-2, with 7 bases aligning to TRBD1. V lost 3 bases to trimming and J lost 4 bases; unmatched junction nucleotides: 6. There are 15 residues in the CDR3. From germline, CDR1 is SGHKS and CDR2 YYEKEE (reference sequence).

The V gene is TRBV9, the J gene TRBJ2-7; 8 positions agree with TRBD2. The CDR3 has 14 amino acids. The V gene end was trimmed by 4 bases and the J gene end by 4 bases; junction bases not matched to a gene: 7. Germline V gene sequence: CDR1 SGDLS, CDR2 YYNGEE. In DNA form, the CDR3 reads TGTGCCAGCAGCTTGGGGACTAGATCGTACGAGCAGTACTTC. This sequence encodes CASSLGTRSYEQYF.

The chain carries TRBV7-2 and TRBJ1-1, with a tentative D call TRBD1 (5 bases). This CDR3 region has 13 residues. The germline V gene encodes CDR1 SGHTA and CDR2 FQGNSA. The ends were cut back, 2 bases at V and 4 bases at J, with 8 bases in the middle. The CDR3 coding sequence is TGTGCCAGCAGCTTACAGGGCCTCACTGAAGCTTTCTTT. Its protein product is CASSLQGLTEAFF.

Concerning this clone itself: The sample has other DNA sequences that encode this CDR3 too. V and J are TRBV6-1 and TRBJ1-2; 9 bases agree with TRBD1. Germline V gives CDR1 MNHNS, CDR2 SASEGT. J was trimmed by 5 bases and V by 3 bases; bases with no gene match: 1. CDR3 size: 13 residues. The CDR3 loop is CASSETGGYGYTF. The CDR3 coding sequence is TGTGCCAGCAGTGAGACAGGGGGATATGGCTACACCTTC.

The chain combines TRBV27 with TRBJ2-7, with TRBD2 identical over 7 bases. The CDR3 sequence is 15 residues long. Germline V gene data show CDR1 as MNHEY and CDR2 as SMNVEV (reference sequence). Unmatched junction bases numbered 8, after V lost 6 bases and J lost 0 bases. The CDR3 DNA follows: TGTGCCAGCAGAACGGGAGGTGGGAACTCCTACGAGCAGTACTTC. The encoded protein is CASRTGGGNSYEQYF.

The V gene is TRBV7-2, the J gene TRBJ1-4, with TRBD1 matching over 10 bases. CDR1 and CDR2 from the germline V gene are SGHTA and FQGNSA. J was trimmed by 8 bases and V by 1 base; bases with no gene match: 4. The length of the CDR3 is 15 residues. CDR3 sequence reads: CASSLGRTGGEKLFF. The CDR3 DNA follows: TGTGCCAGCAGCTTAGGGAGGACAGGGGGGGAAAAACTGTTTTTT.

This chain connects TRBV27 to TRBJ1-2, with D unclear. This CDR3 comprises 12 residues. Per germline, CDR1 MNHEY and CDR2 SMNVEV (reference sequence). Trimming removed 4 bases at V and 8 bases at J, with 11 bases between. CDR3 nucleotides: TGTGCCAGCAGTTCTACGGCGGGGGGCTACACCTTC. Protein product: CASSSTAGGYTF.

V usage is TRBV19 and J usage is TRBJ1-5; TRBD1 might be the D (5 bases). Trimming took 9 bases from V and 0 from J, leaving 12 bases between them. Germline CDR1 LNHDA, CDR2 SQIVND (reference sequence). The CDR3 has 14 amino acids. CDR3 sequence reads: CASQTVGSNQPQHF. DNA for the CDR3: TGTGCCAGCCAGACAGTAGGTAGCAATCAGCCCCAGCATTTT.

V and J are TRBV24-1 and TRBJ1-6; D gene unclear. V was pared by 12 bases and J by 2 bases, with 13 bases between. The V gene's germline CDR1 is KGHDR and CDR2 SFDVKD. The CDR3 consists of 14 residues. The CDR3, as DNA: TGTGCCCTAGTCGGGGTCCCCTATAATTCACCCCTCCACTTT. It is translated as CALVGVPYNSPLHF.